The 4 T cell receptor beta chains listed next were all sequenced from one sample in a study. Amplification of TRBV12-4/TRBJ1-2 clonotypes used adaptor-ligated barcode primers. TCRdb re-called the multiplex PCR reads with MiXCR, one entry per CDR3 protein. The repertoire holds 200 to 250 distinct CDR3 sequences, with about 7% as singletons. Tregs were sorted as CD4+CD25+CD127-/low cells. The source material was tumor-infiltrating Tregs sorted from the breast tumor. These receptors all stem from a female donor with breast cancer.

This clonotype is large (0.1 to 1%) within its sample. This chain uses TRBV12-3 or TRBV12-4 with TRBJ1-2, with D tentatively TRBD1 (5 bases). This CDR3 contains 14 residues. Between the trimmed V and J ends, which lost 5 bases and 3 bases, there was a span of 13 bases. The CDR3: CASSTRALDYGYTF. DNA of the CDR3: TGTGCCAGCAGTACCAGGGCTTTGGACTATGGCTACACCTTC.

This clonotype is labeled large (0.1 to 1%). The chain is built from TRBV12-3 or TRBV12-4 and TRBJ1-2; TRBD1 matches at 7 bases. Trimming took 6 bases from V and 4 from J; bases not matched to a gene: 8. CDR3 length: 14 residues. As DNA, the CDR3 is TGTGCCAGCAGCCCGGGACAGACCTCCTATGGCTACACCTTC. Encoded protein: CASSPGQTSYGYTF.

This clonotype is categorized as large. The V call is TRBV12-3 or TRBV12-4, the J call TRBJ1-2; D not certain. V lost 4 bases and J 4 bases, leaving 10 bases between the germline ends. The CDR3 extends over 13 amino acids. The CDR3 sequence is CASSSGLGYGYTF. The CDR3 DNA follows: TGTGCCAGCAGTTCAGGACTAGGCTATGGCTACACCTTC.

By share of the sample, this clonotype is large. The chain combines TRBV12-3 or TRBV12-4 with TRBJ1-2, with 7 positions matching TRBD1. The CDR3 consists of 14 residues. V was pared by 5 bases and J by 2 bases, with 5 bases of the junction left unmatched. CDR3 bases: TGTGCCAGCAGTATCGGGACAGCAAACTATGGCTACACCTTC. This gives the protein CASSIGTANYGYTF.